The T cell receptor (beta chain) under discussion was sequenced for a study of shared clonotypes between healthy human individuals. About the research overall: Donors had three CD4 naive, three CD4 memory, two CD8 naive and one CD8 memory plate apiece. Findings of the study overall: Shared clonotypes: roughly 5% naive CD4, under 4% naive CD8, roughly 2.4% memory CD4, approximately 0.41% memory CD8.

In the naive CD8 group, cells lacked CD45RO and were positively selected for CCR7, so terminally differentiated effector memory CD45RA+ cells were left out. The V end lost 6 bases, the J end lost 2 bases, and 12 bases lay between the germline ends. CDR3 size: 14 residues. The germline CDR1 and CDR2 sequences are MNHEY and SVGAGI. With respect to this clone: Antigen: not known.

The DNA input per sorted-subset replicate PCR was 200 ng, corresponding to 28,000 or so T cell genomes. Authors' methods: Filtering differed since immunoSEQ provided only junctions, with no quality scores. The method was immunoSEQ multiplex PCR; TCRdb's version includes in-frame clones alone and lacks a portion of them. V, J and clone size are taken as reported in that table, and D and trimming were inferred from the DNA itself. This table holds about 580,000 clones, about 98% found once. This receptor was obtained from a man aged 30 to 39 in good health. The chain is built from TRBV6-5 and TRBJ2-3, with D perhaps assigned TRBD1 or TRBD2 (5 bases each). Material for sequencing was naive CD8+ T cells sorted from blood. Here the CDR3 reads CASRTLGATDTQYF. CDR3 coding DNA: TGTGCCAGCAGGACACTCGGGGCCACAGATACGCAGTATTTT.